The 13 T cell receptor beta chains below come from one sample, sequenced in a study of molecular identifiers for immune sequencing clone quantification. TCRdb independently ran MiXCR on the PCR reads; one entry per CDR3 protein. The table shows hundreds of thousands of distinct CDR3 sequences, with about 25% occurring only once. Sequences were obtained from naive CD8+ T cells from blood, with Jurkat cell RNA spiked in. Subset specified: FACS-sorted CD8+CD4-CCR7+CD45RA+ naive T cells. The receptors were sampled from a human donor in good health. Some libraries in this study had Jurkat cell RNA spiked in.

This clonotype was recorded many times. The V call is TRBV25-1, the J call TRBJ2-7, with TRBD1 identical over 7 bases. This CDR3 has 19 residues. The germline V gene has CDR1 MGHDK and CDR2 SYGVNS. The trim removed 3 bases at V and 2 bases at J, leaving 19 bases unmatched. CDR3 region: CASSDQSPHRGQPTYEQYF. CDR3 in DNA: TGTGCCAGCAGTGATCAAAGCCCCCACAGGGGCCAACCCACCTACGAGCAGTACTTC.

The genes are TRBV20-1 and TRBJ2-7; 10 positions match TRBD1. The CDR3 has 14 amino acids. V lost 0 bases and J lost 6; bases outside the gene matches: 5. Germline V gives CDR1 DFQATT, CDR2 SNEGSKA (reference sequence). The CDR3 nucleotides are TGCAGTGCTAGAGATCGGGGGACAGGGGTCGAGCAGTACTTC. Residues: CSARDRGTGVEQYF.

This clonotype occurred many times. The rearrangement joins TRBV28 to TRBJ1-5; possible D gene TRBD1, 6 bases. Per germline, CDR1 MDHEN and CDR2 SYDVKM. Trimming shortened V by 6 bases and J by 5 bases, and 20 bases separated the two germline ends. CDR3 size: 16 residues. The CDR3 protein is CASRTPRDTRDQPQHF. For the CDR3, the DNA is TGTGCCAGCAGAACTCCACGGGACACCCGAGATCAGCCCCAGCATTTT.

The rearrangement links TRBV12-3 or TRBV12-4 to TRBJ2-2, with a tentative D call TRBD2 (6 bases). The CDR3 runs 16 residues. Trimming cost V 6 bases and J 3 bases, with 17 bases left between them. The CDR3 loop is CASRPSARRDTGELFF. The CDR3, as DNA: TGTGCCAGCAGACCTTCGGCTAGGAGGGACACCGGGGAGCTGTTTTTT.

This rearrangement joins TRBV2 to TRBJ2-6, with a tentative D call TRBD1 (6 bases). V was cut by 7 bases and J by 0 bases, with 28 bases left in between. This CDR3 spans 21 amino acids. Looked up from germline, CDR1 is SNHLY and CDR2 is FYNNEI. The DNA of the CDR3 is TGTGCCAGCACCAACTTCGGGGAACAGGGCAGGATGTACTCTGGGGCCAACGTCCTGACTTTC. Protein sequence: CASTNFGEQGRMYSGANVLTF.

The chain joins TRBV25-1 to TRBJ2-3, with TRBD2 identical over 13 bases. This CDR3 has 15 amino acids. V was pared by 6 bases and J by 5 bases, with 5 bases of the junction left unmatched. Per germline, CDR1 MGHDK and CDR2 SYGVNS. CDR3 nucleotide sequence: TGTGCCAGCAGCCGCGGACTAGCGGGAGAAGATACGCAGTATTTT. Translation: CASSRGLAGEDTQYF.

The CDR3 sequence: CASSQDVGTGHYEQYF. CDR3 coding DNA: TGCGCCAGCAGCCAGGATGTGGGGACAGGTCACTACGAGCAGTACTTC. The chain is built from TRBV4-3 and TRBJ2-7; 8 bases agree with TRBD1. The ends lost 3 bases at V and 3 bases at J; junction bases unmatched: 10. Germline loops: CDR1 LGHNA, CDR2 YSLEER. CDR3 length: 16 amino acids.

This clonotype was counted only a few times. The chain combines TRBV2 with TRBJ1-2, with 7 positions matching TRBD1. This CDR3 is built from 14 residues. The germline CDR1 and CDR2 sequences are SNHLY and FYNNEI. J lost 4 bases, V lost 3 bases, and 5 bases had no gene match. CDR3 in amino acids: CASSDGTDSYGYTF. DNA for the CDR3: TGTGCCAGCAGTGACGGGACAGACTCCTATGGCTACACCTTC.

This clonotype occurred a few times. CDR3 DNA sequence: TGCAGTGCTAGAGGGACAGGGGTAAACTACGAGCAGTACTTC. Translating it yields CSARGTGVNYEQYF. This chain links TRBV20-1 with TRBJ2-7; 9 bases are shared with TRBD1. This CDR3 contains 14 residues. V shed 1 base and J 3 bases; nucleotides not matched to a gene: 4. Per the germline V gene, CDR1 is DFQATT and CDR2 is SNEGSKA (reference sequence).

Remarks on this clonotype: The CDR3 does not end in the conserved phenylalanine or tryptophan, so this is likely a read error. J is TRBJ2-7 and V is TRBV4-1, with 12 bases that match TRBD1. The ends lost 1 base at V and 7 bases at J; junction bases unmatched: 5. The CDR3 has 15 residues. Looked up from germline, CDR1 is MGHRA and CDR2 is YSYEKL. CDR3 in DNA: TGCGCCAGCAGCCAAGCGGGACAGGGGGCGTGGGAGCAGTACTCC. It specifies CASSQAGQGAWEQYS.

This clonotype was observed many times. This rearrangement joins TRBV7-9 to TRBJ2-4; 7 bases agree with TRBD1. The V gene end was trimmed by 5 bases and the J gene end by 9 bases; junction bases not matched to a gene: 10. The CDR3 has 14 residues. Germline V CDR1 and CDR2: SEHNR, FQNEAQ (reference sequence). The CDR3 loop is CASSPRQGASIQYF. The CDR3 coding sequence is TGTGCCAGCAGCCCCCGACAGGGCGCGAGCATTCAGTACTTC. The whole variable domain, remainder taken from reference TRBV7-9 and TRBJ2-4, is DTGVSQNPRHKITKRGQNVTFRCDPISEHNRLYWYRQTLGQGPEFLTYFQNEAQLEKSRLLSDRFSAERPKGSFSTLEIQRTEQGDSAMYLCASSPRQGASIQYFGAGTRLSVL.

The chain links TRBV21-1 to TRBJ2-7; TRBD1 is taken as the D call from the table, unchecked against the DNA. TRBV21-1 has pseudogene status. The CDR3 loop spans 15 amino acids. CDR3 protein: CASSNSRGIRNEQYF. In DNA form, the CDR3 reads TGTGCCAGCAGCAACTCCAGGGGGATAAGAAACGAGCAGTACTTC.

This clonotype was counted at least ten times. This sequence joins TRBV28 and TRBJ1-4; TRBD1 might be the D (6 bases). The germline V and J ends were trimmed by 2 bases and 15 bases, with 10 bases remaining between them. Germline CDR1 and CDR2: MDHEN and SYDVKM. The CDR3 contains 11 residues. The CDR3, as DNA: TGTGCCAGCAGTTTAAACAGGGTATTGTTTTTT. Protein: CASSLNRVLFF. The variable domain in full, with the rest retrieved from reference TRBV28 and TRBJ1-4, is DVKVTQSSRYLVKRTGEKVFLECVQDMDHENMFWYRQDPGLGLRLIYFSYDVKMKEKGDIPEGYSVSREKKERFSLILESASTNQTSMYLCASSLNRVLFFGSGTQLSVL.